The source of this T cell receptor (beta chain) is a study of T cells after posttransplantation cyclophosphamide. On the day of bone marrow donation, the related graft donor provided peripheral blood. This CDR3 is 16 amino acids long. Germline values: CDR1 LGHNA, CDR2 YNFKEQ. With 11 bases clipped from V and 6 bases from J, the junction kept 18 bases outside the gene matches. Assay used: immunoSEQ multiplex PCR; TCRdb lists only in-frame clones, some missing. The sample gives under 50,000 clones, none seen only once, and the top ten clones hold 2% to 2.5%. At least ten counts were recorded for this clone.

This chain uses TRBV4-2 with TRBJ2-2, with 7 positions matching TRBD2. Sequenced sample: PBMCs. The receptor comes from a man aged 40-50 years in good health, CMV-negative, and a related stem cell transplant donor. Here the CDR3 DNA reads TGTGCCTTGAAAACCGGGGGAGGGCGTAGTCCCGGGGAGCTGTTTTTT. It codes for CALKTGGGRSPGELFF.